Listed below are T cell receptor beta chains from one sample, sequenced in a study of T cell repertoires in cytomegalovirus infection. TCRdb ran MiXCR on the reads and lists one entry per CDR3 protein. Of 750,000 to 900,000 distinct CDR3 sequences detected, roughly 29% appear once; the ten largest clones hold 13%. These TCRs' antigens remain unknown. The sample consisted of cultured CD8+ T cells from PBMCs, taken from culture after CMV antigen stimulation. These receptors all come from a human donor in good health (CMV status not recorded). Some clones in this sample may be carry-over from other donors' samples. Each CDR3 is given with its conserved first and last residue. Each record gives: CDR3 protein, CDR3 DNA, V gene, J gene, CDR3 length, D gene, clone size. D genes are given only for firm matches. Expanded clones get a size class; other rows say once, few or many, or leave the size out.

CDR3 protein: CASSLVGAGGVNEQFF
CDR3 DNA: TGTGCCAGCAGTCTTGTGGGGGCGGGGGGGGTAAATGAGCAGTTCTTC
V gene: TRBV6-6
J gene: TRBJ2-1
CDR3 length: 16
D gene: TRBD2
clone size: many

CDR3 protein: CASSQKTENTEAFF
CDR3 DNA: TGTGCCAGCAGCCAGAAAACAGAGAACACTGAAGCTTTCTTT
V gene: TRBV4-2
J gene: TRBJ1-1
CDR3 length: 14
D gene: NA
clone size: few

CDR3 protein: CASSSQRGGTEETQYF
CDR3 DNA: TGTGCCAGCAGCTCGCAGAGGGGGGGGACCGAAGAGACCCAGTACTTC
V gene: TRBV7-3
J gene: TRBJ2-5
CDR3 length: 16
D gene: NA
clone size: many

CDR3 protein: CASSVSTRGYDGYTF
CDR3 DNA: TGTGCCAGCAGCGTAAGCACACGGGGTTACGATGGCTACACCTTC
V gene: TRBV9
J gene: TRBJ1-2
CDR3 length: 15
D gene: NA
clone size: NA

CDR3 protein: CAIRHFTGRSYGYTF
CDR3 DNA: TGTGCCATCAGACATTTTACGGGGAGAAGCTATGGCTACACCTTC
V gene: TRBV10-3
J gene: TRBJ1-2
CDR3 length: 15
D gene: NA
clone size: NA

CDR3 protein: CASSLGPLAGGQETQYF
CDR3 DNA: TGTGCCAGCAGTTTAGGTCCCCTAGCGGGGGGGCAAGAGACCCAGTACTTC
V gene: TRBV27
J gene: TRBJ2-5
CDR3 length: 17
D gene: TRBD2
clone size: few

CDR3 protein: CASSLAPRSSGGPRAYEQYF
CDR3 DNA: TGTGCCAGCAGCTTAGCACCTCGCTCTAGCGGGGGGCCAAGGGCCTACGAGCAGTACTTC
V gene: TRBV7-2
J gene: TRBJ2-7
CDR3 length: 20
D gene: TRBD2
clone size: many

CDR3 protein: CASSQRRDSTSYNEQFF
CDR3 DNA: TGCGCCAGCAGCCAGCGCAGGGACAGCACGTCCTACAATGAGCAGTTCTTC
V gene: TRBV5-1
J gene: TRBJ2-1
CDR3 length: 17
D gene: TRBD1
clone size: NA

CDR3 protein: CASSYFTAQGGQRVNYGYTF
CDR3 DNA: TGTGCCAGCAGTTACTTTACAGCTCAAGGGGGGCAAAGGGTGAACTATGGCTACACCTTC
V gene: TRBV6-6
J gene: TRBJ1-2
CDR3 length: 20
D gene: NA
clone size: few

CDR3 protein: CASSLGLGQSSGNTIYF
CDR3 DNA: TGTGCCAGCAGCTTAGGTCTGGGACAGAGCTCTGGAAACACCATATATTTT
V gene: TRBV7-2
J gene: TRBJ1-3
CDR3 length: 17
D gene: TRBD1
clone size: NA

CDR3 protein: CASSYLVTIGDEQFF
CDR3 DNA: TGTGCCAGCAGCTACCTAGTCACGATAGGGGATGAGCAGTTCTTC
V gene: TRBV6-2/TRBV6-3
J gene: TRBJ2-1
CDR3 length: 15
D gene: NA
clone size: few

CDR3 protein: CASSDRGGSYNQPQHF
CDR3 DNA: TGTGCCAGCAGTGACCGAGGGGGGTCTTACAATCAGCCCCAGCATTTT
V gene: TRBV6-1
J gene: TRBJ1-5
CDR3 length: 16
D gene: NA
clone size: many

CDR3 protein: CASIPPNSGNTIYF
CDR3 DNA: TGTGCCAGCATCCCCCCGAACTCTGGAAACACCATATATTTT
V gene: TRBV7-8
J gene: TRBJ1-3
CDR3 length: 14
D gene: NA
clone size: once

CDR3 protein: CASRILISRLVYYGYTF
CDR3 DNA: TGTGCCAGCAGAATACTAATCTCACGTTTGGTCTACTATGGCTACACCTTC
V gene: TRBV6-1
J gene: TRBJ1-2
CDR3 length: 17
D gene: NA
clone size: NA

CDR3 protein: CASSQDPRAGSQETQYF
CDR3 DNA: TGTGCCAGCAGCCAAGATCCCCGGGCAGGGTCACAAGAGACCCAGTACTTC
V gene: TRBV3-1
J gene: TRBJ2-5
CDR3 length: 17
D gene: NA
clone size: NA

CDR3 protein: CASSLVIYGAREETQYF
CDR3 DNA: TGTGCCAGCAGCTTAGTAATCTACGGGGCTAGGGAAGAGACCCAGTACTTC
V gene: TRBV7-6
J gene: TRBJ2-5
CDR3 length: 17
D gene: NA
clone size: many

CDR3 protein: CASSLGGQGTHEQYF
CDR3 DNA: TGTGCCAGCAGTTTAGGGGGACAAGGGACCCACGAGCAGTACTTC
V gene: TRBV12-3/TRBV12-4
J gene: TRBJ2-7
CDR3 length: 15
D gene: NA
clone size: NA